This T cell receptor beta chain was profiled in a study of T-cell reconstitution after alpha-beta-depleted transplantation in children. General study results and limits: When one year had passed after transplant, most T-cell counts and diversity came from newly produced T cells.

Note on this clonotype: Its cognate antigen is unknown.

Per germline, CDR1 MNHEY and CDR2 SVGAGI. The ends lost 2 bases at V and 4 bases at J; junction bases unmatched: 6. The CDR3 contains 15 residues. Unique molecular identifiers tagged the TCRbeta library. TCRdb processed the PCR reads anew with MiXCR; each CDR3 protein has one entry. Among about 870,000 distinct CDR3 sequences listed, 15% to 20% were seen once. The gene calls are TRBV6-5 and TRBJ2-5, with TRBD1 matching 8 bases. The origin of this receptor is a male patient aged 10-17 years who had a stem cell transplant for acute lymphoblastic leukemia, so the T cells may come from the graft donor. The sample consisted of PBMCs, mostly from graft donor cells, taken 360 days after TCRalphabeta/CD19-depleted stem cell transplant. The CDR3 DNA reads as TGTGCCAGCAGTTACCCCACAGGGGGGCGAGAGACCCAGTACTTC. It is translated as CASSYPTGGRETQYF.